Each of the 26 T cell receptor beta chains below was sequenced from the same sample in a study of shared clonotypes between healthy human individuals (TCRdb year 2020). Library preparation used the immunoSEQ multiplex PCR assay. TCRdb's version of the immuneACCESS table is confined to in-frame rearrangements and falls short of the full clone set. An unresolved V gene accounts for under half of the shortfall where checked; the remainder is of unknown origin. This sample holds about 1,800,000 clones; about 95% were observed only once. Together, the top ten hold around 1% of the sample. CD8 naive samples consisted of CD45RO-negative cells that were positively selected for CCR7, yielding a CD45RA+CCR7+ population without TemRA cells. Input material: naive CD8+ T cells sorted from blood. The sample's cell subset or site label is to be understood as: CD45RA+CCR7+. The receptor set was obtained from a young man in good health.

J is TRBJ2-7 and V is TRBV11-2, with 7 bases fitting TRBD1. Trimming took 5 bases from V and 2 from J; bases not matched to a gene: 9. Germline CDR1 SGHAT, CDR2 FQNNGV. The CDR3 is 15 amino acids. The DNA of the CDR3 is TGTGCCAGCAGCCCGCGACAGGGAGTAACCTACGAGCAGTACTTC. Its translation is CASSPRQGVTYEQYF.

This clone was detected only once. In the same sample, other DNA sequences code for this CDR3. The chain links TRBV7-9 to TRBJ2-1; D uncertain. The ends were cut back, 5 bases at V and 3 bases at J, with 8 bases in the middle. In germline, CDR1 is SEHNR, CDR2 FQNEAQ (reference sequence). The CDR3 is 13 amino acids. For the CDR3, the DNA is TGTGCCAGCAGCACCGGGCACTACAATGAGCAGTTCTTC. Protein sequence: CASSTGHYNEQFF.

The rearrangement joins TRBV19 to TRBJ1-6, with 7 bases fitting TRBD1. The germline CDR1 and CDR2 sequences are LNHDA and SQIVND (reference sequence). The length of the CDR3 is 15 residues. Trimming removed 6 bases from V and 6 bases from J; junction bases left unmatched: 8. The CDR3 region is CASSDRDEGNSPLHF. The CDR3 bases are TGTGCCAGTAGCGACAGGGATGAGGGTAATTCACCCCTCCACTTT.

V gene TRBV30 combines with J gene TRBJ2-7; 8 nucleotides line up with TRBD1. With 1 base clipped from V and 3 bases from J, the junction kept 5 bases outside the gene matches. The CDR3 is made up of 14 amino acids. Germline CDR1 is GTSNPN and CDR2 is SVGIG (reference sequence). The CDR3 loop is CAWSALQGGYEQYF. In nucleotides, the CDR3 is TGTGCCTGGAGTGCGTTACAGGGGGGCTACGAGCAGTACTTC.

The J gene is TRBJ2-2, the V gene TRBV19, with D tentatively TRBD1 or TRBD2 (6 bases each). Trimming removed 10 bases from V and 4 bases from J, with 13 bases in between. This CDR3 is 13 amino acids long. Germline V gene lookup returns CDR1 LNHDA and CDR2 SQIVND (reference sequence). The CDR3 DNA reads TGTGCCATACGGGGGCTGGGCACCGGGGAGCTGTTTTTT. The encoded protein is CAIRGLGTGELFF.

This chain links TRBV9 with TRBJ1-3, with TRBD1 matching 8 bases. The CDR3 length is 18 residues. Germline CDR1 is SGDLS and CDR2 is YYNGEE. J lost 7 bases, V lost 2 bases, and 17 bases had no gene match. For the CDR3, the DNA is TGTGCCAGCAGCGTGAGTAGTCTCACAGGGGGAACGGAGAACACCATATATTTT. This gives the protein CASSVSSLTGGTENTIYF.

The chain uses TRBV7-9 and TRBJ2-2, with 7 bases matching TRBD2. Trimming cost V 6 bases and J 6 bases; bases outside gene matches: 10. CDR1 and CDR2 from the germline V gene are SEHNR and FQNEAQ (reference sequence). This CDR3 is 15 amino acids long. As DNA, the CDR3 is TGTGCCAGCAGGAGCGGACTAGATGTCGCCGGGGAGCTGTTTTTT. Translating gives CASRSGLDVAGELFF. The full variable domain, its missing parts supplied by reference TRBV7-9 and TRBJ2-2, is DTGVSQNPRHKITKRGQNVTFRCDPISEHNRLYWYRQTLGQGPEFLTYFQNEAQLEKSRLLSDRFSAERPKGSFSTLEIQRTEQGDSAMYLCASRSGLDVAGELFFGEGSRLTVL.

This chain links TRBV28 with TRBJ2-7; 7 bases agree with TRBD1. The CDR3 covers 14 residues. V trimming: 8 bases; J trimming: 4 bases; junction bases outside the gene matches: 11. Germline V lookup: CDR1 MDHEN, CDR2 SYDVKM. CDR3 in DNA: TGTGCCAGCGGAAGGACAGGTTCTTCATACGAGCAGTACTTC. Its protein is CASGRTGSSYEQYF.

CDR3 in DNA: TGTGCCAGCCTGGTCCATATCTCCCTTTACGAGCAGTACTTC. Protein sequence: CASLVHISLYEQYF. This chain joins TRBV9 and TRBJ2-7; unclear D gene. V gave up 7 bases and J gave up 4 bases, with 18 bases separating them. There are 14 residues in the CDR3. The germline V gene encodes CDR1 SGDLS and CDR2 YYNGEE.

The chain employs TRBV2 and TRBJ2-1, with 8 nucleotides matching TRBD2. This CDR3 has 15 residues. Germline V gene data show CDR1 as SNHLY and CDR2 as FYNNEI. V was clipped by 6 bases and J by 1 base; unmatched bases: 5. Here the CDR3 DNA reads TGTGCCAGCAGCTCCCTAGCGGGTTCCTACAATGAGCAGTTCTTC. Translation: CASSSLAGSYNEQFF.

The genes are TRBV6-6 and TRBJ1-4; no reliable D call. The V end lost 5 bases, the J end lost 8 bases, and 12 bases lay between the germline ends. CDR1 MNHNY and CDR2 SVGAGI come from the germline V gene (reference sequence). The CDR3 is 13 amino acids. CDR3 protein: CASSGWDREKLFF. CDR3 DNA: TGTGCCAGCAGTGGCTGGGATCGGGAAAAACTGTTTTTT.

The chain is built from TRBV6-6 and TRBJ2-3; 8 nucleotides agree with TRBD1. Germline V gene data show CDR1 as MNHNY and CDR2 as SVGAGI (reference sequence). Trimming removed 2 bases from V and 5 bases from J; junction bases left unmatched: 9. The length of the CDR3 is 16 residues. The CDR3 spells CASSYKVPGGIDTQYF. Written as DNA, the CDR3 is TGTGCCAGCAGTTACAAAGTCCCAGGGGGCATAGATACGCAGTATTTT.

The rearrangement links TRBV13 to TRBJ2-1; D possibly corresponds to TRBD2 (6 bases). CDR3 length: 15 residues. Germline V gene lookup returns CDR1 PRHDT and CDR2 FYEKMQ (reference sequence). Deletions cut 0 bases from V and 4 bases from J, with 10 bases between. The chain's CDR3 is CASSLGGGVYNEQFF. The DNA for the CDR3 is TGTGCCAGCAGCTTAGGGGGCGGGGTTTACAATGAGCAGTTCTTC.

The chain employs TRBV30 and TRBJ1-6, with D tentatively TRBD1 (5 bases). CDR1 and CDR2 from the germline V gene are GTSNPN and SVGIG (reference sequence). Trimming removed 1 base at V and 11 bases at J, with 12 bases between. The CDR3 is 13 residues long. CDR3: CAWSEGNWAPLHF. Here the CDR3 DNA reads TGTGCCTGGAGTGAGGGGAATTGGGCACCCCTCCACTTT.

The chain couples TRBV7-9 to TRBJ2-3; D could derive from TRBD1 or TRBD2 (5 bases each). V lost 1 base, J lost 14 bases, and 22 bases lay in between. CDR3 length: 15 residues. Germline CDR1 is SEHNR and CDR2 is FQNEAQ (reference sequence). The CDR3 is CASSLGSWDVFPGYF. CDR3 coding DNA: TGTGCCAGCAGCTTAGGTAGTTGGGACGTGTTCCCGGGGTATTTT.

The rearrangement uses TRBV7-9 and TRBJ2-5; 7 nucleotides align to TRBD1. Trimming cost V 5 bases and J 2 bases; bases outside gene matches: 11. Germline CDR1 is SEHNR and CDR2 is FQNEAQ (reference sequence). This CDR3 has 16 amino acids. CDR3 in DNA: TGTGCCAGCAGCCCGCCGACAGGGATGGGGCAAGAGACCCAGTACTTC. This sequence encodes CASSPPTGMGQETQYF.

This clone showed up just once. The gene calls are TRBV7-2 and TRBJ1-1, with TRBD1 matching 7 bases. V trimming: 4 bases; J trimming: 8 bases; junction bases outside the gene matches: 10. CDR1 and CDR2 from the germline V gene are SGHTA and FQGNSA. CDR3 length equals 14 residues. The CDR3 loop is CASSSGTENLEAFF. CDR3 DNA: TGTGCCAGCAGCTCCGGGACAGAAAATTTAGAAGCTTTCTTT.

This clone was observed once. The chain links TRBV7-4 to TRBJ1-1, with 10 bases matching TRBD1. Germline V lookup: CDR1 SGHVT, CDR2 SQSDAQ. The trim removed 1 base at V and 1 base at J, leaving 6 bases unmatched. The CDR3 extends over 17 amino acids. The CDR3 nucleotides are TGTGCCAGCAGCTTAGGGGACAGGGGCCCTGGGAACACTGAAGCTTTCTTT. Translation: CASSLGDRGPGNTEAFF.

V gene TRBV6-5 combines with J gene TRBJ2-1; D gene uncertain. V lost 0 bases to trimming and J lost 5 bases, with 8 bases between them. This CDR3 comprises 14 residues. Germline V lookup: CDR1 MNHEY, CDR2 SVGAGI. CDR3 residues: CASSYSGDHNEQFF. In DNA form, the CDR3 reads TGTGCCAGCAGTTACTCCGGCGACCACAATGAGCAGTTCTTC.

This chain joins TRBV7-8 and TRBJ2-2; D not resolved. Germline lookup yields CDR1 SGHVS and CDR2 FQNEAQ. V lost 1 base and J 6 bases, leaving 3 bases between the germline ends. This CDR3 is 12 amino acids long. CDR3 DNA sequence: TGTGCCAGCAGCTTAGGATCCGGGGAGCTGTTTTTT. This sequence encodes CASSLGSGELFF.

The V and J genes are TRBV25-1 and TRBJ1-1; D is ambiguous. The length of the CDR3 is 15 residues. CDR1 and CDR2 from the germline V gene are MGHDK and SYGVNS. V lost 4 bases to trimming and J lost 1 base, with 13 bases between them. As DNA, the CDR3 is TGTGCCAGCAGTGGGGAAGTGGCCTCGAACACTGAAGCTTTCTTT. As protein: CASSGEVASNTEAFF.

The V gene is TRBV4-3, the J gene TRBJ2-7; possibly TRBD1 for D (6 bases). Trimming shortened V by 3 bases and J by 2 bases, and 11 bases separated the two germline ends. There are 14 residues in the CDR3. Germline V lookup: CDR1 LGHNA, CDR2 YSLEER. CDR3 residues: CASSHWDKAYEQYF. CDR3 nucleotide sequence: TGCGCCAGCAGCCATTGGGACAAGGCCTACGAGCAGTACTTC.

The rearrangement joins TRBV7-8 to TRBJ2-7; TRBD2 might be the D (5 bases). The germline V and J ends were trimmed by 5 bases and 2 bases, with 19 bases remaining between them. The CDR3 spans 16 residues. Germline CDR1 is SGHVS and CDR2 is FQNEAQ. CDR3 sequence: CASSIRTWVVPYEQYF. The DNA for the CDR3 is TGTGCCAGCAGCATACGGACTTGGGTGGTCCCCTACGAGCAGTACTTC.

The chain couples TRBV2 to TRBJ2-3, with 10 positions matching TRBD2. V trimming: 7 bases; J trimming: 1 base; junction bases outside the gene matches: 5. Per germline, CDR1 SNHLY and CDR2 FYNNEI. The CDR3 covers 15 residues. In nucleotides, the CDR3 is TGTGCCAGCAAAATAAGCGGGGGGGGCACAGATACGCAGTATTTT. Its protein product is CASKISGGGTDTQYF. Using reference TRBV2 and TRBJ2-3 for the parts outside the CDR3, the full variable domain is EPEVTQTPSHQVTQMGQEVILRCVPISNHLYFYWYRQILGQKVEFLVSFYNNEISEKSEIFDDQFSVERPDGSNFTLKIRSTKLEDSAMYFCASKISGGGTDTQYFGPGTRLTVL.

J is TRBJ1-6 and V is TRBV27; D is perhaps TRBD1 (6 bases). The germline V gene has CDR1 MNHEY and CDR2 SMNVEV (reference sequence). Between the trimmed V and J ends, which lost 8 bases and 7 bases, there was a span of 12 bases. This CDR3 comprises 13 residues. CDR3 sequence: CASGGPGNSPLHF. CDR3 DNA sequence: TGTGCCAGCGGGGGGCCTGGGAATTCACCCCTCCACTTT.

As concerns this clone: In the same sample, other DNA sequences code for this CDR3. This chain uses TRBV7-9 with TRBJ2-7; no clear D gene. The V end was cut by 3 bases, the J end by 6 bases, with 9 bases between. CDR3 length: 12 amino acids. Germline V gene sequence: CDR1 SEHNR, CDR2 FQNEAQ (reference sequence). The chain's CDR3 is CASSFLSGEQYF. CDR3 DNA: TGTGCCAGCAGCTTTCTCTCGGGCGAGCAGTACTTC.